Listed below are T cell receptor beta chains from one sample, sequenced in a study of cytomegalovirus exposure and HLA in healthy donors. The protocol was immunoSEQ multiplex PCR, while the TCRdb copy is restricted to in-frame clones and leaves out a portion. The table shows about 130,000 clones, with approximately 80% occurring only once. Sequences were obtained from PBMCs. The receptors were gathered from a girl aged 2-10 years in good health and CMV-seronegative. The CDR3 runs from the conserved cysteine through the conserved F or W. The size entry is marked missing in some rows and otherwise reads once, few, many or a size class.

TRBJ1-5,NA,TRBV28,CASSLTPYSNQPQHF
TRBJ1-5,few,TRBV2,CASSSSETGYNQPQHF
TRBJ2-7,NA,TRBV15,CATSSPEGAPGGQYF
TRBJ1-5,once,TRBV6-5,CASRVDRASNQPQHF
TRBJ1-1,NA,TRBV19,CASTDGGLTTEAFF
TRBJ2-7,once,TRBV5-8,CASSPRQGYSYEQYF
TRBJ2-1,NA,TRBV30,CAWSGRVINEQFF
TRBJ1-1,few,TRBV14,CASSQLPGQNTEAFF
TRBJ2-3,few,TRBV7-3,CASSYARQSDTQYF
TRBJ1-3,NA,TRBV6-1,CASSARAGNTIYF
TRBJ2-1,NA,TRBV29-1,CSACFGAGMYNEQFF
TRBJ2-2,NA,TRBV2,CASSEGSRTGNTGELFF
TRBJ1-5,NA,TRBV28,CASRPDSFGNQPQHF
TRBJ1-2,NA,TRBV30,CAWSIDRAGYGYTF
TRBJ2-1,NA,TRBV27,CASSLGSSYNEQFF
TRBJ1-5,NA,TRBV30,CAWSVAGVEYTQPQHF
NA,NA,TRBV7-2,CASRLEEISYEQYF
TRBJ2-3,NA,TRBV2,CASSEASAGGTDTQYF
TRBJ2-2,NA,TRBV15,CATSQGALTGELFF
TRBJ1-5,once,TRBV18,CASSPSRQTNQPQHF
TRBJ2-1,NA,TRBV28,CASSRAKGLAGIRKIYGEQFF
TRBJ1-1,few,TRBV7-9,CASSPNSGTGVNTEAFF
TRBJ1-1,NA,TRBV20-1,CSAGGTFEAFF
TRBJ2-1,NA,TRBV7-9,CASSLLTSGNEQFF
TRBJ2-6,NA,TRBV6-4,CASSDGTGANVLTF
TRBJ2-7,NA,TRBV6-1,CASPASGAPYEQYF
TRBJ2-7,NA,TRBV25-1,CASTTTGLRGVEQYF
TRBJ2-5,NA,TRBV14,CASDPREDTSGGNQETQYF
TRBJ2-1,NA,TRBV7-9,CASTRGTRISEQFF
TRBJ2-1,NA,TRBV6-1,CASRESTGTYNEQFF
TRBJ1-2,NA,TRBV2,CASSEGQRSDYTF
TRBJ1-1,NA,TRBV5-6,CASSVQGADTEAFF
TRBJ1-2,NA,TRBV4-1,CASSQGRGPLNGYTF
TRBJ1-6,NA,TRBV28,CASNRENSPLHF
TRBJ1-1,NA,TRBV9,CASSEADSMNTEAFF
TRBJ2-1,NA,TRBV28,CASSGAGGLNEQFF
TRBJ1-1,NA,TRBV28,CASSLLTEAFF
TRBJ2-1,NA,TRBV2,CASSPRDNEQFF
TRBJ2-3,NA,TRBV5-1,CASSLTSGGVSSTDTQYF
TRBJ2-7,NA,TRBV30,CAWIGGASYEQYF